These T cell receptor beta chains were read from a single sample in a study of neurological immune-mediated disorders. TCRdb used MiXCR to reprocess the 5' RACE reads, holding one entry per CDR3 protein. The sample contains about 46,000 distinct CDR3 sequences, 1.9% of which appear only once. Sequenced input: PBMCs. These receptors all come from a woman between 40 and 50 years old with multiple sclerosis. Both conserved end residues are part of each CDR3. A D gene is named only where the DNA matches it firmly. Clone size is given for some rows only: seen once, a few or many times, or a class if the clone is expanded.

v_call: TRBV7-8; clone_size: many; d_call: NA; j_call: TRBJ2-7; cdr3_aa: CASTTSSYEQYF; cdr3_nt: TGTGCCAGCACCACCAGTTCCTACGAGCAGTACTTC
v_call: TRBV7-2; clone_size: many; d_call: NA; j_call: TRBJ2-7; cdr3_aa: CASSTGRIAYEQYF; cdr3_nt: TGTGCCAGCAGCACCGGACGGATTGCTTACGAGCAGTACTTC
v_call: TRBV9; clone_size: many; d_call: NA; j_call: TRBJ1-2; cdr3_aa: CASSVEGGLGTGGYTF; cdr3_nt: TGTGCCAGCAGCGTAGAGGGGGGTCTGGGGACGGGTGGCTACACCTTC
v_call: TRBV3-1; clone_size: many; d_call: NA; j_call: TRBJ1-1; cdr3_aa: CASSQDLGQINTEAFF; cdr3_nt: TGTGCCAGCAGCCAAGATTTGGGCCAGATCAACACTGAAGCTTTCTTT
v_call: TRBV10-3; clone_size: many; d_call: NA; j_call: TRBJ2-7; cdr3_aa: CAIRGRGLEDEQYF; cdr3_nt: TGTGCCATCAGAGGTAGGGGACTGGAAGACGAGCAGTACTTC
v_call: TRBV20-1; clone_size: few; d_call: NA; j_call: TRBJ2-3; cdr3_aa: CSARGQSSTDTQYF; cdr3_nt: TGCAGTGCGCGGGGACAGAGTAGCACAGATACGCAGTATTTT
v_call: TRBV20-1; clone_size: many; d_call: NA; j_call: TRBJ2-7; cdr3_aa: CSASPYRGLGYEQYF; cdr3_nt: TGCAGTGCTTCCCCCTACCGGGGCCTGGGTTACGAGCAGTACTTC
v_call: TRBV19; clone_size: many; d_call: NA; j_call: TRBJ1-1; cdr3_aa: CASGEAMNTEAFF; cdr3_nt: TGTGCCTCAGGGGAGGCGATGAACACTGAAGCTTTCTTT
v_call: TRBV5-1; clone_size: many; d_call: NA; j_call: TRBJ1-2; cdr3_aa: CASSPDGGSYGYTF; cdr3_nt: TGCGCCAGCAGCCCGGACGGGGGGTCCTATGGCTACACCTTC
v_call: TRBV10-3; clone_size: many; d_call: TRBD1; j_call: TRBJ1-6; cdr3_aa: CATSSGGKYNSPLHF; cdr3_nt: TGTGCCACCTCGTCAGGGGGAAAATATAATTCACCCCTCCACTTT
v_call: TRBV4-1; clone_size: many; d_call: NA; j_call: TRBJ2-2; cdr3_aa: CASSPTMGTRLRYTGELFF; cdr3_nt: TGCGCCAGCAGCCCGACGATGGGCACCAGATTGAGGTATACCGGGGAGCTGTTTTTT
v_call: TRBV18; clone_size: NA; d_call: NA; j_call: TRBJ1-1; cdr3_aa: CASSPERRIAFF; cdr3_nt: TGTGCCAGCTCACCAGAGCGTAGGATAGCTTTCTTT
v_call: TRBV24-1; clone_size: many; d_call: NA; j_call: TRBJ2-5; cdr3_aa: CATSDHRQVNFQETQYF; cdr3_nt: TGTGCCACCAGTGACCACCGACAGGTCAACTTCCAAGAGACCCAGTACTTC
v_call: TRBV10-3; clone_size: many; d_call: TRBD1; j_call: TRBJ1-2; cdr3_aa: CAISGTGQGAGYTF; cdr3_nt: TGTGCCATCAGTGGTACGGGACAGGGGGCTGGCTACACCTTC
v_call: TRBV12-3/TRBV12-4; clone_size: many; d_call: NA; j_call: TRBJ2-2; cdr3_aa: CASRRQDTGELFF; cdr3_nt: TGTGCCAGCAGACGACAGGACACCGGGGAGCTGTTTTTT
v_call: TRBV4-1; clone_size: few; d_call: TRBD2; j_call: TRBJ2-2; cdr3_aa: CASSQEPLAGGRRELFF; cdr3_nt: TGCGCCAGCAGCCAAGAGCCACTAGCGGGGGGGCGTCGGGAGCTGTTTTTT
v_call: TRBV6-6; clone_size: many; d_call: NA; j_call: TRBJ1-5; cdr3_aa: CASSYPLFGRGINQPQHF; cdr3_nt: TGTGCCAGCAGTTACCCCCTTTTTGGGCGGGGGATCAATCAGCCCCAGCATTTT
v_call: TRBV20-1; clone_size: NA; d_call: NA; j_call: TRBJ1-3; cdr3_aa: CSVIDPPKSGNTIYF; cdr3_nt: TGCAGTGTTATCGACCCTCCTAAGTCTGGAAACACCATATATTTT
v_call: TRBV5-1; clone_size: many; d_call: TRBD2; j_call: TRBJ2-5; cdr3_aa: CASSHRLRTSASQETQYF; cdr3_nt: TGCGCCAGCAGCCATCGACTACGGACTAGCGCCTCCCAAGAGACCCAGTACTTC
v_call: TRBV20-1; clone_size: many; d_call: NA; j_call: TRBJ2-7; cdr3_aa: CSARDKGLGYEQYF; cdr3_nt: TGCAGTGCTAGGGATAAAGGGTTGGGCTACGAGCAGTACTTC
v_call: TRBV5-1; clone_size: many; d_call: NA; j_call: TRBJ1-1; cdr3_aa: CASSPKYGVSNTEAFF; cdr3_nt: TGCGCCAGCAGCCCGAAGTACGGGGTTTCGAACACTGAAGCTTTCTTT
v_call: TRBV5-1; clone_size: many; d_call: NA; j_call: TRBJ2-7; cdr3_aa: CASSNTGSRSYEQYF; cdr3_nt: TGCGCCAGCAGCAATACAGGGAGTCGATCCTACGAGCAGTACTTC
v_call: TRBV12-3/TRBV12-4; clone_size: many; d_call: NA; j_call: TRBJ2-7; cdr3_aa: CASSLQGPYEQYF; cdr3_nt: TGTGCCAGCAGTTTACAGGGCCCCTACGAGCAGTACTTC
v_call: TRBV5-1; clone_size: many; d_call: TRBD1; j_call: TRBJ2-5; cdr3_aa: CASSLGTGEETQYF; cdr3_nt: TGCGCCAGCAGCTTGGGGACAGGTGAAGAGACCCAGTACTTC
v_call: TRBV13; clone_size: many; d_call: NA; j_call: TRBJ1-1; cdr3_aa: CASSPGPLMDTEAFF; cdr3_nt: TGTGCCAGCAGCCCGGGGCCACTTATGGACACTGAAGCTTTCTTT
v_call: TRBV9; clone_size: many; d_call: TRBD2; j_call: TRBJ2-3; cdr3_aa: CASSPQGDSGYPDTQYF; cdr3_nt: TGTGCCAGCAGCCCTCAGGGTGATAGCGGGTACCCAGATACGCAGTATTTT
v_call: TRBV6-5; clone_size: many; d_call: TRBD2; j_call: TRBJ2-3; cdr3_aa: CASSPSGGRGDTQYF; cdr3_nt: TGTGCCAGCAGTCCCTCGGGGGGGCGTGGAGATACGCAGTATTTT
v_call: TRBV20-1; clone_size: many; d_call: TRBD2; j_call: TRBJ2-2; cdr3_aa: CSAYQRGYTGELFF; cdr3_nt: TGCAGTGCTTATCAGCGGGGGTACACCGGGGAGCTGTTTTTT
v_call: TRBV12-3/TRBV12-4; clone_size: many; d_call: TRBD2; j_call: TRBJ2-5; cdr3_aa: CASSRRTSGGSYQETQYF; cdr3_nt: TGTGCCAGCAGCCGCAGGACTAGCGGGGGATCGTACCAAGAGACCCAGTACTTC
v_call: TRBV6-6; clone_size: many; d_call: NA; j_call: TRBJ1-1; cdr3_aa: CASSYSITEAFF; cdr3_nt: TGTGCCAGCAGTTACTCGATCACTGAAGCTTTCTTT
v_call: TRBV3-1; clone_size: many; d_call: TRBD2; j_call: TRBJ2-7; cdr3_aa: CASSRAGALYEQYF; cdr3_nt: TGTGCCAGCAGCCGAGCGGGGGCACTCTACGAGCAGTACTTC
v_call: TRBV5-6; clone_size: medium-sized; d_call: TRBD1; j_call: TRBJ1-1; cdr3_aa: CASSSRSGGWNTEAFF; cdr3_nt: TGTGCCAGCAGCTCACGCTCAGGGGGTTGGAACACTGAAGCTTTCTTT
v_call: TRBV5-1; clone_size: many; d_call: TRBD1; j_call: TRBJ2-7; cdr3_aa: CASSRSGTGGYEQYF; cdr3_nt: TGCGCCAGCAGCAGATCCGGGACAGGGGGATACGAGCAGTACTTC
v_call: TRBV5-1; clone_size: many; d_call: TRBD1; j_call: TRBJ1-1; cdr3_aa: CASSGGTVVNTEAFF; cdr3_nt: TGCGCCAGCAGCGGAGGGACAGTTGTTAACACTGAAGCTTTCTTT
v_call: TRBV20-1; clone_size: many; d_call: NA; j_call: TRBJ1-6; cdr3_aa: CSARARVGNSPLHF; cdr3_nt: TGCAGTGCTAGGGCCAGGGTGGGAAATTCACCCCTCCACTTT
v_call: TRBV20-1; clone_size: many; d_call: NA; j_call: TRBJ2-3; cdr3_aa: CSASSLGDTQYF; cdr3_nt: TGCAGTGCTAGTTCCCTAGGGGATACGCAGTATTTT
v_call: TRBV28; clone_size: many; d_call: NA; j_call: TRBJ2-7; cdr3_aa: CASSLWGTVSYEQYF; cdr3_nt: TGTGCCAGCAGTTTATGGGGGACGGTCTCCTACGAGCAGTACTTC
v_call: TRBV7-2; clone_size: NA; d_call: TRBD1; j_call: TRBJ1-1; cdr3_aa: CASSLRQGSNTEAFF; cdr3_nt: TGTGCCAGCAGCCTTCGACAGGGCTCAAACACTGAAGCTTTCTTT
v_call: TRBV7-9; clone_size: many; d_call: TRBD1; j_call: TRBJ1-4; cdr3_aa: CASSSGGEKLFF; cdr3_nt: TGTGCCAGCAGCTCAGGGGGTGAAAAACTGTTTTTT
v_call: TRBV5-1; clone_size: many; d_call: TRBD1; j_call: TRBJ1-1; cdr3_aa: CASSLFRTGGLVDTEAFF; cdr3_nt: TGCGCCAGCAGCTTGTTTAGGACAGGGGGCCTTGTGGACACTGAAGCTTTCTTT
v_call: TRBV3-1; clone_size: many; d_call: NA; j_call: TRBJ1-3; cdr3_aa: CASSHTGNTIYF; cdr3_nt: TGTGCCAGCAGCCATACAGGAAACACCATATATTTT
v_call: TRBV18; clone_size: NA; d_call: NA; j_call: TRBJ1-2; cdr3_aa: CASSPPVGDGYTF; cdr3_nt: TGTGCCAGCTCACCACCGGTAGGAGATGGCTACACCTTC